Detailed here is one T cell receptor (beta chain). Its antigen is not identified. The data are from a study of a mutant IDH1 vaccine in newly diagnosed glioma. Looking at the study overall: Patients were given eight vaccinations, scheduled in weeks 1, 3, 5, 7, 11, 15, 19 and 23. Patients' prior therapy spanned radiotherapy, temozolomide, or both; most underwent both. Overall study findings and caveats: Seemingly, top peripheral T cell clonotype changes bore no relation to pseudoprogression.

Noted time point: week 5, during vaccination. Vaccinated patients received 300 ug of mutant IDH1 20-mer peptide per dose, with topical imiquimod. Some clones are missing from TCRdb's copy, which holds only in-frame ones; the method was immunoSEQ multiplex PCR. This table has roughly 39,000 clones, approximately 83% appearing once. V lost 0 bases to trimming and J lost 5 bases, with 11 bases between them. This CDR3 is built from 14 residues. CDR1 and CDR2 from the germline V gene are SGDLS and YYNGEE. The chain recombines TRBV9 with TRBJ2-5; D is uncertain. The starting material was PBMCs, obtained from a glioma patient whose treatment included an IDH1 peptide vaccine. The sequence came from a man in his forties with glioma. CDR3 coding DNA: TGTGCCAGCAGCGTAGGCGTGGGCTGGGAGACCCAGTACTTC. This codes for CASSVGVGWETQYF.